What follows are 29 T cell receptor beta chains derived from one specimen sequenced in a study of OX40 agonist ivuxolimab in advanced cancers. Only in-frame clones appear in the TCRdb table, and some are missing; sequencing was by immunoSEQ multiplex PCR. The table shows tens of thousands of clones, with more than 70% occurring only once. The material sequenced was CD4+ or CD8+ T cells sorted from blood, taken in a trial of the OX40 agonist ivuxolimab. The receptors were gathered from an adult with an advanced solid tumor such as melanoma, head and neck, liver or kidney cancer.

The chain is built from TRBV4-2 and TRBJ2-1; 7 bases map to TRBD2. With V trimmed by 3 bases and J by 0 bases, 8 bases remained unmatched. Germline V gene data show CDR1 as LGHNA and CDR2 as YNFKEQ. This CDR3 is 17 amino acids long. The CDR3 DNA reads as TGTGCCAGCAGCCACGTGGGGCGGGGGACCTCCTACAATGAGCAGTTCTTC. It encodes CASSHVGRGTSYNEQFF.

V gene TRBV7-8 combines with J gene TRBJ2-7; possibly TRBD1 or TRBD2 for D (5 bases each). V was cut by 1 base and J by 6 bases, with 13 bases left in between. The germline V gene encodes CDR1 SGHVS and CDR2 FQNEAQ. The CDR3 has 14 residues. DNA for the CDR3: TGTGCCAGCAGCTTAGTTGGTGGGGGTGGCGAGCAGTACTTC. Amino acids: CASSLVGGGGEQYF.

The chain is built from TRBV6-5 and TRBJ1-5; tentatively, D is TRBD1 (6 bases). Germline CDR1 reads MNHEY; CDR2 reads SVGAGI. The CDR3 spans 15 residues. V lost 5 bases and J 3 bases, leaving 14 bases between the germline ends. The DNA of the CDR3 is TGTGCCAGCAGTCCTGACAGGTATGACAATCAGCCCCAGCATTTT. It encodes CASSPDRYDNQPQHF.

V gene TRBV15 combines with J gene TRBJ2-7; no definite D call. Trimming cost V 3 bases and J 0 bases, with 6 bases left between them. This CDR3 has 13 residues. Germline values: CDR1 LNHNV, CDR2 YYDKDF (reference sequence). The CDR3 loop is CATSREPSYEQYF. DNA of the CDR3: TGTGCCACCAGCAGGGAACCCTCCTACGAGCAGTACTTC.

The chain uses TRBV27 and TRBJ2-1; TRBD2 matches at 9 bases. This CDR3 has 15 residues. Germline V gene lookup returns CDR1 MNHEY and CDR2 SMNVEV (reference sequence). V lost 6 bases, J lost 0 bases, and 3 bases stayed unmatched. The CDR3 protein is CASSFSGSSYNEQFF. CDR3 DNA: TGTGCCAGCAGCTTTAGCGGGAGCTCCTACAATGAGCAGTTCTTC.

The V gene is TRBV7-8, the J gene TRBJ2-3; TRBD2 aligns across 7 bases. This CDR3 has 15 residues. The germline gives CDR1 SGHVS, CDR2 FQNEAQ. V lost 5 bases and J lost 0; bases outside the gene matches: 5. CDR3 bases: TGTGCCAGCAGCAAGGCCGGGGGGAGCACAGATACGCAGTATTTT. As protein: CASSKAGGSTDTQYF.

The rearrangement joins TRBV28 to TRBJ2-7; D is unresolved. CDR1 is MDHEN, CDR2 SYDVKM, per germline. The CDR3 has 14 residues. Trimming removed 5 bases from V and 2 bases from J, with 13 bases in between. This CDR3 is CASSLLDEAYEQYF. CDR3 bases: TGTGCCAGCAGTCTCCTGGACGAGGCCTACGAGCAGTACTTC.

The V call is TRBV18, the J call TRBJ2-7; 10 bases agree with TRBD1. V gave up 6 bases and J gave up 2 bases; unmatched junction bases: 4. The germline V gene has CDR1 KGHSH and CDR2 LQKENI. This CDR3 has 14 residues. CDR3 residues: CASSPGTGAYEQYF. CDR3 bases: TGTGCCAGCTCCCCCGGGACAGGGGCCTACGAGCAGTACTTC.

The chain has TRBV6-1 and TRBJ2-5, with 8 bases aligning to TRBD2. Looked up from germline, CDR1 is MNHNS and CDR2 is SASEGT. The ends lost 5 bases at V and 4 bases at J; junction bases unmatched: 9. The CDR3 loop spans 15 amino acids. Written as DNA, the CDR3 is TGTGCCAGCAGTCAGCAGCGGGGGAACAGAGAGACCCAGTACTTC. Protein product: CASSQQRGNRETQYF.

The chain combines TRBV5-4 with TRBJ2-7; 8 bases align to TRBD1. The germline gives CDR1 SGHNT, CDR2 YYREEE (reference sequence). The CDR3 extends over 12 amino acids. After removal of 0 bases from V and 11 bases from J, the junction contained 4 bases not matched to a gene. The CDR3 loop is CASSLVAGQEYF. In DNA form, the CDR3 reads TGTGCCAGCAGCTTGGTGGCGGGACAGGAGTACTTC.

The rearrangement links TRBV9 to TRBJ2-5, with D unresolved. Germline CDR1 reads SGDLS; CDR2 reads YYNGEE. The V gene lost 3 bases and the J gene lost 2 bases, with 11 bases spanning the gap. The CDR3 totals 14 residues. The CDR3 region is CASSASGRQETQYF. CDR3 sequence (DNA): TGTGCCAGCAGCGCTTCCGGCAGACAAGAGACCCAGTACTTC.

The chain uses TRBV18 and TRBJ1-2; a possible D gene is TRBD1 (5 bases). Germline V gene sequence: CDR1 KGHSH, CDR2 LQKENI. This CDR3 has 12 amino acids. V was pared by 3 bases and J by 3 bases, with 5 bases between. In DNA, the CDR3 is TGTGCCAGCTCACCGGGGGACTATGGCTACACCTTC. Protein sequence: CASSPGDYGYTF.

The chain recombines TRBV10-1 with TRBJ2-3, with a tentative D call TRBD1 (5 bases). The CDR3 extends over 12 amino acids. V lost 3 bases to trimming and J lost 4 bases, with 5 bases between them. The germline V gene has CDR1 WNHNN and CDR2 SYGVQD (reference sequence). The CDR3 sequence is CASSDRADTQYF. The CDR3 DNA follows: TGCGCCAGCAGTGACAGGGCAGATACGCAGTATTTT.

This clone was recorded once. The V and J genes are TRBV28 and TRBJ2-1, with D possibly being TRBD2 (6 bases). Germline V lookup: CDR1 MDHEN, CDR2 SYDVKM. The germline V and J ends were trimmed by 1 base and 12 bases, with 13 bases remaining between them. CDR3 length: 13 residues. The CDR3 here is CASSLSGGAGQFF. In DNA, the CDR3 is TGTGCCAGCAGTTTATCCGGGGGAGCCGGGCAGTTCTTC.

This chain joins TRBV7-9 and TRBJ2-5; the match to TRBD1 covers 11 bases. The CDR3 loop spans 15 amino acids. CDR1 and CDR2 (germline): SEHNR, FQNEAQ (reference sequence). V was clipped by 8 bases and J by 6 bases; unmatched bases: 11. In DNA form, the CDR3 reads TGTGCCAGCGAGATAGGACAGGGGGCATCTAAGACCCAGTACTTC. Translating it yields CASEIGQGASKTQYF.

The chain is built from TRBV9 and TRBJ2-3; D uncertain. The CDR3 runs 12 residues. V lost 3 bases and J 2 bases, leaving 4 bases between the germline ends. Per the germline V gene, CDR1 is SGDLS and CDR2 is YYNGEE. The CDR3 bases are TGTGCCAGCAGCGCGCCCACAGATACGCAGTATTTT. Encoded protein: CASSAPTDTQYF.

The DNA for the CDR3 is TGCGCCAGCAGCCTCGGCGTTGGTGAGGGTGCCGAGCAGTACTTC. Its translation is CASSLGVGEGAEQYF. This chain connects TRBV4-1 to TRBJ2-7; a possible D gene is TRBD2 (5 bases). V lost 4 bases and J lost 6, with 19 bases in between. This CDR3 spans 15 amino acids. Germline values: CDR1 MGHRA, CDR2 YSYEKL.

Here the CDR3 DNA reads TGCGCCAGCAGCTTGGGTTTTGGGGTTGGACAAAAACTGTTTTTT. Its protein is CASSLGFGVGQKLFF. V gene TRBV5-1 combines with J gene TRBJ1-4; unclear D gene. This CDR3 region has 15 residues. Trimming took off 0 bases at V and 9 bases at J, with 15 bases between the two ends. Germline loops: CDR1 SGHRS, CDR2 YFSETQ.

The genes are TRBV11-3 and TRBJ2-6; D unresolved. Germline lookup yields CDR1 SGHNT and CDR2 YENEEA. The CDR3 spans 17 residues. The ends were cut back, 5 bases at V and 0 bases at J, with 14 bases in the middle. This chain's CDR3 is CASSERPASSGANVLTF. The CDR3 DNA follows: TGTGCCAGCAGCGAAAGGCCCGCGAGCTCTGGGGCCAACGTCCTGACTTTC.

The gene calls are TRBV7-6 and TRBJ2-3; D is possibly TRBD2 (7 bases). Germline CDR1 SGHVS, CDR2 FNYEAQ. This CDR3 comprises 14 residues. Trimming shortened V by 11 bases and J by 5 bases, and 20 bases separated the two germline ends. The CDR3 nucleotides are TGTGCCTCTCAAGTTAGGGGGGGAGGAGATACGCAGTATTTT. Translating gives CASQVRGGGDTQYF.

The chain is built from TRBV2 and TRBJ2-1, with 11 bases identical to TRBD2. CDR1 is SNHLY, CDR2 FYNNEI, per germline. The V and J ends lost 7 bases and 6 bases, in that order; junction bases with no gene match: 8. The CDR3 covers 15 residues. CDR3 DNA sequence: TGTGCCAGCAATACCAGACTAGCGGGAATCAATGAGCAGTTCTTC. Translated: CASNTRLAGINEQFF.

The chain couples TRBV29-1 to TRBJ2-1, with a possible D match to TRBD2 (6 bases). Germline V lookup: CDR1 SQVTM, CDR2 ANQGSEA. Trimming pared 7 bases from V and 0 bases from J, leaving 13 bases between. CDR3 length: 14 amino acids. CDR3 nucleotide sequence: TGCAGCGCCACCCCCGGGGGCTCCTACAATGAGCAGTTCTTC. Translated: CSATPGGSYNEQFF.

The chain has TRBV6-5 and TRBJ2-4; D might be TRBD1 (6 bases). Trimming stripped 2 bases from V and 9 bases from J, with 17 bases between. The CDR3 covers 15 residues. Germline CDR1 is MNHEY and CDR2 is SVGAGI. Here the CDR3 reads CASSYMVGGDPIQYF. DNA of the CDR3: TGTGCCAGCAGTTACATGGTTGGGGGCGATCCCATTCAGTACTTC.

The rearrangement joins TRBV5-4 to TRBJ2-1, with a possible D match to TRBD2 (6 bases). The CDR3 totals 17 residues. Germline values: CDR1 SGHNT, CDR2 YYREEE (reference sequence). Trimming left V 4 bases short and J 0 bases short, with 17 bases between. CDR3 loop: CASSIGFAAGSYNEQFF. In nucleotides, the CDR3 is TGTGCCAGCAGCATCGGCTTTGCAGCGGGCTCCTACAATGAGCAGTTCTTC.

DNA of the CDR3: TGTGCCAGCAGTTTAGGGGGCACCTACGAGCAGTACTTC. It translates to CASSLGGTYEQYF. The V call is TRBV6-5, the J call TRBJ2-7, with TRBD1 matching over 7 bases. In germline, CDR1 is MNHEY, CDR2 SVGAGI. CDR3 length: 13 amino acids. Unmatched junction bases numbered 2, after V lost 4 bases and J lost 2 bases.

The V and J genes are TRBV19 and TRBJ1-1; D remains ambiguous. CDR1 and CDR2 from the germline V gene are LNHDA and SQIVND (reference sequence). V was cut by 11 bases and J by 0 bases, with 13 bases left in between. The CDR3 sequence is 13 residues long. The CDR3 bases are TGTGCCGTAGGAAGGACGGTGAACACTGAAGCTTTCTTT. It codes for CAVGRTVNTEAFF.

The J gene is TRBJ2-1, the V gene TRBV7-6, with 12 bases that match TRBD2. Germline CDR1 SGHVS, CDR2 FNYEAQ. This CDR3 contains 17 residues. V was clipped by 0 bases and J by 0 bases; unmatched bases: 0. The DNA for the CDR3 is TGTGCCAGCAGCTTAGCGACTAGCGGGAGCTCCTACAATGAGCAGTTCTTC. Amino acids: CASSLATSGSSYNEQFF. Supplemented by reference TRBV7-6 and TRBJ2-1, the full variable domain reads GAGVSQSPRYKVTKRGQDVALRCDPISGHVSLYWYRQALGQGPEFLTYFNYEAQQDKSGLPNDRFSAERPEGSISTLTIQRTEQRDSAMYRCASSLATSGSSYNEQFFGPGTRLTVL.

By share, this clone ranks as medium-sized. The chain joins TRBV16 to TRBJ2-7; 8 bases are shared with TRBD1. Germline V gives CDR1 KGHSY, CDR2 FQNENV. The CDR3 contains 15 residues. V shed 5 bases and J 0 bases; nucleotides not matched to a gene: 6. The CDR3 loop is CASSAGQGPSYEQYF. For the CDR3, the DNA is TGTGCCAGCAGCGCCGGACAGGGTCCCTCCTACGAGCAGTACTTC.

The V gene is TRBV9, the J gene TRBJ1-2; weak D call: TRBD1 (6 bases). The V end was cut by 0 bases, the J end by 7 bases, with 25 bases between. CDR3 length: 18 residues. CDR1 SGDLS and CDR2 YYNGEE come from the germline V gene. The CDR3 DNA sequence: TGTGCCAGCAGCGTAGCTCGCAGTCTAGGGGGATATTCTGGTGGCTACACCTTC. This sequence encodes CASSVARSLGGYSGGYTF.